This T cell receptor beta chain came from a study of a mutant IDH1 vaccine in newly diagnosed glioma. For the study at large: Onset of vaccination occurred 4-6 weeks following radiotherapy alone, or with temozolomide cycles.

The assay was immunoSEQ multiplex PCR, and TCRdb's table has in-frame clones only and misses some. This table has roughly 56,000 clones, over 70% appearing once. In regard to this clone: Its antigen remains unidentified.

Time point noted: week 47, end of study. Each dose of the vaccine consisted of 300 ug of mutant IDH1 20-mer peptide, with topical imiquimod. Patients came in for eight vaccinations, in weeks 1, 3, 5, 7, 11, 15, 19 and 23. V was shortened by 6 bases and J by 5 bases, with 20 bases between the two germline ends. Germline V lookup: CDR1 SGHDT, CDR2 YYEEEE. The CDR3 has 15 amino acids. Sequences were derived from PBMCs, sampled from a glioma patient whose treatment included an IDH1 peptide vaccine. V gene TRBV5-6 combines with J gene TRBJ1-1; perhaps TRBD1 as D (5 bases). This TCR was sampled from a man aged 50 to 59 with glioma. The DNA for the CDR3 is TGTGCCAGCACCCAGAACGGGGCCCCGCGGACTGAAGCTTTCTTT. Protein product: CASTQNGAPRTEAFF. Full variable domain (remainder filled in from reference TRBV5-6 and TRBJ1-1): DAGVTQSPTHLIKTRGQQVTLRCSPKSGHDTVSWYQQALGQGPQFIFQYYEEEERQRGNFPDRFSGHQFPNYSSELNVNALLLGDSALYLCASTQNGAPRTEAFFGQGTRLTVV.